Listed below are T cell receptor beta chains from one sample, sequenced in a study of T cells in Graves' hyperthyroidism and ophthalmopathy. MiXCR, run by TCRdb on the multiplex PCR reads, gives a single entry per CDR3 protein. The table records about 210,000 distinct CDR3 sequences, more than 15% of them present only once. Sequenced: blood. These receptors all come from a man between 50 and 59 years old with Graves' hyperthyroidism. CDR3s include the opening cysteine and the closing phenylalanine or tryptophan. Each record gives: D gene, V gene, clone size, J gene, CDR3 protein, CDR3 DNA. A D gene is named only where the DNA matches it firmly. The size of a clone is reported for some rows only, either as once, few or many, or as a class for expanded clones.

.	TRBV24-1	once	TRBJ2-1	CATSDTSGKSYNEQFF	TGTGCCACCAGTGACACCAGCGGAAAATCCTACAATGAGCAGTTCTTC
.	TRBV7-9	.	TRBJ1-6	CASSLEGSGDSPLHF	TGTGCCAGCAGCTTGGAGGGGAGTGGGGATTCACCCCTCCACTTT
.	TRBV11-2	.	TRBJ1-1	CASSLEGRKAFF	TGTGCCAGCAGCTTAGAGGGTCGCAAAGCTTTCTTT
.	TRBV2	many	TRBJ1-5	CASTEWGPENQPQHF	TGTGCCAGCACCGAATGGGGGCCCGAGAATCAGCCCCAGCATTTT
TRBD2	TRBV28	many	TRBJ2-7	CASSSGTSGNEQYF	TGTGCCAGCAGTTCCGGGACTAGCGGGAACGAGCAGTACTTC
.	TRBV6-1	many	TRBJ2-7	CASSTTGSVYEQYF	TGTGCCAGCAGCACCACAGGGTCAGTTTACGAGCAGTACTTC
.	TRBV6-5	few	TRBJ1-1	CASSYSIGSGPNTEVFF	TGTGCCAGCAGTTACTCGATAGGCTCAGGGCCGAACACTGAAGTTTTCTTT
.	TRBV30	many	TRBJ2-7	CAWSVLSRGEQYF	TGTGCCTGGAGTGTACTGTCTCGGGGCGAGCAGTACTTC
.	TRBV6-1	many	TRBJ1-1	CASSEPGSQQAFF	TGTGCCAGCAGTGAACCCGGGTCTCAACAAGCTTTCTTT
TRBD2	TRBV6-1	once	TRBJ2-2	CASRLSGRNTGELFF	TGTGCCAGCAGACTAAGCGGGAGAAACACCGGGGAGCTGTTTTTT
TRBD1	TRBV11-1	many	TRBJ2-3	CASSLGQGDTDTQYF	TGTGCCAGCAGCTTAGGTCAGGGGGACACAGATACGCAGTATTTT
.	TRBV30	many	TRBJ2-7	CAWRGNGYEQYF	TGTGCCTGGAGAGGGAATGGATACGAGCAGTACTTC
.	TRBV7-9	.	TRBJ2-2	CASDGLVHTGELFF	TGTGCCAGCGACGGGCTAGTTCACACCGGGGAGCTGTTTTTT
.	TRBV5-1	many	TRBJ2-3	CASSSLSFGRTDTQYF	TGCGCCAGCAGCTCTCTCAGCTTCGGCCGCACAGATACGCAGTATTTT
TRBD1	TRBV10-2	.	TRBJ2-1	CASRTGIEQFF	TGCGCCAGCAGGACAGGGATTGAGCAGTTCTTC
.	TRBV5-1	few	TRBJ1-5	CASSLAIGQPQHF	TGCGCCAGCAGCTTGGCCATCGGACAGCCCCAGCATTTT
TRBD2	TRBV20-1	many	TRBJ2-3	CSARGREGLTTQYF	TGCAGTGCTAGAGGGCGGGAGGGCCTTACTACGCAGTATTTT
.	TRBV5-1	many	TRBJ1-1	CASSFRVGNTEAFF	TGCGCCAGCAGCTTTAGGGTTGGGAACACTGAAGCTTTCTTT
.	TRBV2	many	TRBJ1-4	CASRAGTSNEKLFF	TGTGCCAGCAGAGCAGGGACCTCTAATGAAAAACTGTTTTTT
TRBD2	TRBV20-1	many	TRBJ2-3	CSARDLATGGGTDTQYF	TGCAGTGCTAGAGATTTAGCAACGGGAGGGGGCACAGATACGCAGTATTTT
.	TRBV12-3/TRBV12-4	many	TRBJ2-7	CASSLVRRGYYEQYF	TGTGCCAGCAGTTTAGTCCGACGGGGCTACTACGAGCAGTACTTC
.	TRBV20-1	once	TRBJ2-7	CSASGHYEQYF	TGCAGTGCTAGCGGTCACTACGAGCAGTACTTC
.	TRBV12-3/TRBV12-4	many	TRBJ1-2	CASSLRVKYGYTF	TGTGCCAGCAGCCTCAGGGTGAAATATGGCTACACCTTC
.	TRBV20-1	.	TRBJ1-2	CSASLAQGFGYGYTF	TGCAGTGCTAGTCTGGCACAGGGCTTCGGCTATGGCTACACCTTC
.	TRBV11-2	few	TRBJ2-1	CASSYGVSLNEQFF	TGTGCCAGCAGCTACGGAGTCTCCTTGAATGAGCAGTTCTTC
TRBD2	TRBV24-1	.	TRBJ2-3	CATSALAGRAETDTQYF	TGTGCCACCAGTGCCCTGGCCGGGAGGGCCGAGACAGATACGCAGTATTTT
.	TRBV30	few	TRBJ2-1	CAWSYHNRDLEQFF	TGTGCCTGGAGCTACCACAACCGGGACCTTGAGCAGTTCTTC
.	TRBV20-1	few	TRBJ2-1	CSAEGRLERSYEQFF	TGCAGTGCCGAGGGAAGACTGGAGAGATCCTATGAGCAGTTCTTC
.	TRBV5-1	few	TRBJ2-2	CASSLLLDGELFF	TGCGCCAGCAGCTTGTTATTGGACGGGGAGCTGTTTTTT
TRBD2	TRBV20-1	.	TRBJ2-3	CSARGPSGKGGTDTQYF	TGCAGTGCTAGAGGGCCTAGCGGGAAAGGTGGCACAGATACGCAGTATTTT
.	TRBV20-1	many	TRBJ1-5	CSSLGMGAGSNQPQHF	TGCAGTTCACTGGGGATGGGGGCGGGTAGCAATCAGCCCCAGCATTTT
.	TRBV11-3	many	TRBJ2-1	CASSLVGGYNEQFF	TGTGCCAGCAGCTTAGTGGGCGGATACAATGAGCAGTTCTTC
TRBD1	TRBV5-5	few	TRBJ1-1	CASSLARQGAFF	TGTGCCAGCAGCTTGGCTAGACAGGGAGCTTTCTTT
TRBD1	TRBV12-3/TRBV12-4	.	TRBJ1-1	CASRPTGDGEAFF	TGTGCCAGCAGACCGACAGGGGACGGTGAAGCTTTCTTT
.	TRBV12-3/TRBV12-4	.	TRBJ2-7	CASSRHGSYEQYF	TGTGCCAGCAGTCGACACGGTTCCTACGAGCAGTACTTC
TRBD2	TRBV7-2	many	TRBJ2-5	CASSISGREETQYF	TGTGCCAGCAGCATTAGCGGGAGGGAAGAGACCCAGTACTTC
.	TRBV20-1	.	TRBJ2-1	CSARARLSIGNEQFF	TGCAGTGCTAGAGCGAGGCTCAGCATCGGGAATGAGCAGTTCTTC
.	TRBV28	.	TRBJ2-7	CASSLWAGTFSYEQYF	TGTGCCAGCAGTTTATGGGCCGGGACTTTTTCCTACGAGCAGTACTTC
.	TRBV3-1	few	TRBJ2-2	CASSHPPGDFSTGELFF	TGTGCCAGCAGCCATCCCCCGGGGGACTTTTCCACCGGGGAGCTGTTTTTT
.	TRBV28	many	TRBJ2-7	CASSSSGTGYEQYF	TGTGCCAGCAGTTCCTCCGGGACTGGCTACGAGCAGTACTTC
TRBD2	TRBV11-1	many	TRBJ2-1	CASSPLAGAPINEQFF	TGTGCCAGCAGCCCCTTGGCGGGAGCCCCCATAAATGAGCAGTTCTTC
.	TRBV6-1	few	TRBJ2-6	CASSEMVSGANVLTF	TGTGCCAGCAGTGAAATGGTCTCTGGGGCCAACGTCCTGACTTTC
.	TRBV5-1	.	TRBJ2-7	CASSLASRQSYEQYF	TGCGCCAGCAGCTTGGCCTCGAGGCAGAGCTACGAGCAGTACTTC
.	TRBV4-1	.	TRBJ1-2	CASSQERLGYGYTF	TGCGCCAGCAGCCAAGAGAGATTGGGCTATGGCTACACCTTC
TRBD1	TRBV27	many	TRBJ2-3	CASKRDRSTDTQYF	TGTGCCAGCAAACGGGACAGGAGCACAGATACGCAGTATTTT
TRBD1	TRBV28	many	TRBJ2-6	CASSYAWTGGASGANVLTF	TGTGCCAGCAGTTACGCATGGACAGGGGGCGCTTCTGGGGCCAACGTCCTGACTTTC
.	TRBV28	many	TRBJ1-2	CASSLVQTFYGYTF	TGTGCCAGCAGTTTGGTTCAGACCTTCTATGGCTACACCTTC